These T cell receptor beta chains were read from a single sample in a study of shared clonotypes between healthy human individuals. This table comes from immunoSEQ multiplex PCR, and its TCRdb copy is limited to in-frame clones, with some not included. The table records over 750,000 clones, around 96% of them present only once. Source material: naive CD8+ T cells sorted from blood. The receptors originated from a young man in good health. Each CDR3 is given with its conserved first and last residue. Each record gives: clone size, D gene, J gene, V gene, CDR3 protein, CDR3 DNA. D genes are given only for firm matches. Clone size is stated in some rows and not others, as once, few, many or a class when expanded.

abundance: .; d_gene: TRBD2; j_gene: TRBJ2-7; v_gene: TRBV7-8; CDR3aa: CASSAPGASGSRAYEQYF; CDR3nt: TGTGCCAGCAGCGCCCCTGGGGCTAGCGGGAGTCGGGCCTACGAGCAGTACTTC
abundance: once; d_gene: .; j_gene: TRBJ2-7; v_gene: TRBV13; CDR3aa: CASSFGKARAVEQYF; CDR3nt: TGTGCCAGCAGCTTTGGGAAAGCGCGGGCCGTCGAGCAGTACTTC
abundance: .; d_gene: TRBD2; j_gene: TRBJ2-7; v_gene: TRBV9; CDR3aa: CASSVDGTSYEQYF; CDR3nt: TGTGCCAGCAGCGTAGACGGGACTAGCTACGAGCAGTACTTC
abundance: .; d_gene: TRBD1; j_gene: TRBJ2-7; v_gene: TRBV6-5; CDR3aa: CASSYSDRGSYEQYF; CDR3nt: TGTGCCAGCAGTTACTCCGACAGGGGCTCCTACGAGCAGTACTTC
abundance: .; d_gene: .; j_gene: TRBJ2-1; v_gene: TRBV7-2; CDR3aa: CASSSRYNEQFF; CDR3nt: TGTGCCAGCAGCTCGCGGTACAATGAGCAGTTCTTC
abundance: .; d_gene: .; j_gene: TRBJ1-1; v_gene: TRBV6-5; CDR3aa: CASSHRRLDTEAFF; CDR3nt: TGTGCCAGCAGTCACAGGAGATTAGACACTGAAGCTTTCTTT
abundance: .; d_gene: .; j_gene: TRBJ2-1; v_gene: TRBV5-1; CDR3aa: CASSLGGYNEQFF; CDR3nt: TGCGCCAGCAGCTTGGGAGGGTACAATGAGCAGTTCTTC
abundance: .; d_gene: TRBD2; j_gene: TRBJ2-1; v_gene: TRBV5-1; CDR3aa: CASSSGAGAPNEQFF; CDR3nt: TGCGCCAGCAGCTCTGGAGCGGGAGCCCCCAATGAGCAGTTCTTC
abundance: .; d_gene: .; j_gene: TRBJ2-5; v_gene: TRBV27; CDR3aa: CASSSNGGMRETQYF; CDR3nt: TGTGCCAGCAGTTCTAATGGGGGGATGCGGGAGACCCAGTACTTC
abundance: .; d_gene: .; j_gene: TRBJ2-2; v_gene: TRBV18; CDR3aa: CASSPEVATGELFF; CDR3nt: TGTGCCAGCTCACCAGAGGTAGCAACCGGGGAGCTGTTTTTT
abundance: .; d_gene: .; j_gene: TRBJ1-2; v_gene: TRBV19; CDR3aa: CASTRSPNYGYTF; CDR3nt: TGTGCCAGTACGAGGAGTCCTAACTATGGCTACACCTTC
abundance: .; d_gene: TRBD2; j_gene: TRBJ2-7; v_gene: TRBV29-1; CDR3aa: CSVGTTVSYEQYF; CDR3nt: TGCAGCGTCGGGACTACCGTCTCCTACGAGCAGTACTTC
abundance: .; d_gene: TRBD1; j_gene: TRBJ2-7; v_gene: TRBV7-2; CDR3aa: CASSPGGYEQYF; CDR3nt: TGTGCCAGCAGCCCAGGGGGCTACGAGCAGTACTTC
abundance: .; d_gene: .; j_gene: TRBJ1-3; v_gene: TRBV7-9; CDR3aa: CASSGHNRDAGNTIYF; CDR3nt: TGTGCCAGCAGCGGACATAACAGGGACGCTGGAAACACCATATATTTT
abundance: .; d_gene: .; j_gene: TRBJ2-2; v_gene: TRBV5-1; CDR3aa: CASSLSVDGPLNTGELFF; CDR3nt: TGCGCCAGCAGCTTATCAGTTGACGGACCGTTGAACACCGGGGAGCTGTTTTTT